The 16 T cell receptor beta chains presented below share a single source sample, sequenced in a study of T cells in Graves' hyperthyroidism and ophthalmopathy. Amplification of TCR beta CDR3 regions was performed using RNA transcripts as template. TCR CDR3 regions were first amplified by RT-PCR with HTBI primers. MiXCR, applied by TCRdb to the multiplex PCR reads, yields one record per CDR3 protein. The sample carries 200,000 to 300,000 distinct CDR3 sequences, about 15% recorded once. The sequenced sample consisted of blood. All receptors derive from a woman between 18 and 29 years old with Graves' ophthalmopathy.

This clonotype was seen many times. The chain recombines TRBV18 with TRBJ2-7, with 7 bases matching TRBD1. The germline gives CDR1 KGHSH, CDR2 LQKENI. The J segment lost 3 bases and the V segment lost 11 bases, leaving 10 bases of the junction unmatched. The CDR3 consists of 13 residues. The DNA for the CDR3 is TGTGCCGCCACCGGGACAGAAAACTACGAGCAGTACTTC. Translated, it gives CAATGTENYEQYF.

The chain uses TRBV7-3 and TRBJ2-1; D tentatively fits TRBD1 or TRBD2 (5 bases each). The germline V gene encodes CDR1 SGHTA and CDR2 FQGTGA. The CDR3 runs to 16 residues. V lost 3 bases and J 3 bases, leaving 15 bases between the germline ends. The CDR3 reads CASSFTGTLNYNEQFF. As DNA, the CDR3 is TGTGCCAGCAGCTTCACCGGGACCCTAAACTACAATGAGCAGTTCTTC.

In its sample, this clonotype was seen many times. The chain employs TRBV30 and TRBJ1-2, with 7 bases fitting TRBD1. Germline CDR1 reads GTSNPN; CDR2 reads SVGIG (reference sequence). The junction had 10 bases not matched to a gene; V was cut back by 1 base and J by 8 bases. The CDR3 runs to 14 residues. Here the CDR3 DNA reads TGTGCCTGGAGTGACTGGGACAGAGGGAGGGGCTACACCTTC. Protein product: CAWSDWDRGRGYTF.

The chain joins TRBV4-3 to TRBJ1-2; D is ambiguous. V gave up 4 bases and J gave up 4 bases, with 10 bases separating them. The CDR3 totals 13 residues. Germline CDR1 reads LGHNA; CDR2 reads YSLEER. CDR3 sequence (DNA): TGCGCCAGCAGCCCCGGGGTCTCCTATGGCTACACCTTC. As protein: CASSPGVSYGYTF.

This clonotype was counted ten times or more. The gene calls are TRBV29-1 and TRBJ2-7, with a tentative D call TRBD1 (6 bases). Trimming shortened V by 5 bases and J by 2 bases, and 13 bases separated the two germline ends. Looked up from germline, CDR1 is SQVTM and CDR2 is ANQGSEA. The CDR3 runs to 13 residues. This chain's CDR3 is CSVTRTETYEQYF. The CDR3 region has the DNA TGCAGCGTTACCCGGACAGAAACCTACGAGCAGTACTTC.

Ten or more counts support this clonotype. The V gene is TRBV27, the J gene TRBJ1-5; TRBD1 matches at 7 bases. Unmatched junction bases numbered 2, after V lost 9 bases and J lost 3 bases. CDR1 is MNHEY and CDR2 is SMNVEV in the germline V gene (reference sequence). The CDR3 loop spans 12 amino acids. In DNA form, the CDR3 reads TGTGCCAGTGGGACAGTCAATCAGCCCCAGCATTTT. Protein: CASGTVNQPQHF.

This clonotype appeared many times. This chain connects TRBV12-3 or TRBV12-4 to TRBJ1-2, with D unclear. Trimming left V 5 bases short and J 8 bases short, with 15 bases between. The length of the CDR3 is 13 residues. CDR3 in DNA: TGTGCCAGCAGTCAGACACCTGGGAGGGGCTACACCTTC. Residues: CASSQTPGRGYTF.

In this sample, this clonotype turned up many times. The chain joins TRBV6-1 to TRBJ2-3, with a possible D match to TRBD2 (5 bases). This CDR3 is 17 amino acids long. V lost 10 bases, J lost 1 base, and 24 bases lay in between. CDR1 and CDR2 (germline): MNHNS, SASEGT. DNA of the CDR3: TGTGCCACTAAACCGGGGAGCTATTACCTTGGCACAGATACGCAGTATTTT. It specifies CATKPGSYYLGTDTQYF.

This clonotype was counted at least ten times. This chain links TRBV28 with TRBJ2-7; D is uncertain. V was shortened by 3 bases and J by 2 bases, with 8 bases between the two germline ends. The germline CDR1 and CDR2 sequences are MDHEN and SYDVKM. This CDR3 has 13 amino acids. This CDR3 reads CASSFLPPYEQYF. CDR3 nucleotides: TGTGCCAGCAGTTTTTTACCTCCCTACGAGCAGTACTTC.

This chain joins TRBV20-1 and TRBJ2-7; possible D gene TRBD1, 5 bases. Trimming left V 3 bases short and J 4 bases short, with 16 bases between. This CDR3 region has 14 residues. The V gene's germline CDR1 is DFQATT and CDR2 SNEGSKA (reference sequence). The CDR3 DNA sequence: TGCAGTGCTAGTTGGAGACAGAAGGGATACGAGCAGTACTTC. Protein: CSASWRQKGYEQYF.

The chain links TRBV10-3 to TRBJ2-5, with TRBD2 matching over 8 bases. The V gene's germline CDR1 is ENHRY and CDR2 SYGVKD. The junction had 4 bases not matched to a gene; V was cut back by 5 bases and J by 2 bases. This CDR3 region has 14 residues. The CDR3: CAISSGGLQETQYF. The CDR3 DNA sequence: TGTGCCATCAGTTCGGGGGGGCTGCAAGAGACCCAGTACTTC.

The rearrangement joins TRBV19 to TRBJ2-2, with 8 bases fitting TRBD2. The CDR3 is made up of 16 amino acids. Germline V gene sequence: CDR1 LNHDA, CDR2 SQIVND (reference sequence). The junction had 10 bases not matched to a gene; V was cut back by 7 bases and J by 3 bases. CDR3: CASTPTAGGYTGELFF. Written as DNA, the CDR3 is TGTGCCAGTACTCCGACGGCGGGGGGTTACACCGGGGAGCTGTTTTTT.

The genes are TRBV14 and TRBJ2-3; TRBD1 might be the D (6 bases). V was cut by 5 bases and J by 4 bases, with 19 bases left in between. Germline CDR1 and CDR2: SGHDN and FVKESK. CDR3 length equals 16 residues. The DNA of the CDR3 is TGTGCCAGCAGCTCCGGGCGCGGTTGGGGGCCAGATACGCAGTATTTT. This codes for CASSSGRGWGPDTQYF.

This clonotype was seen many times. A much larger clone lies one base from this, so it may be a read error. Here the CDR3 reads CASGLAPSGGPSEQFF. DNA for the CDR3: TGTGCCAGCGGCTTAGCGCCGTCAGGGGGTCCATCGGAGCAGTTCTTC. The V gene is TRBV7-2, the J gene TRBJ2-1; 7 bases map to TRBD1. Per the germline V gene, CDR1 is SGHTA and CDR2 is FQGNSA. The CDR3 is made up of 16 amino acids. Full variable domain (remainder filled in from reference TRBV7-2 and TRBJ2-1): GAGVSQSPSNKVTEKGKDVELRCDPISGHTALYWYRQSLGQGLEFLIYFQGNSAPDKSGLPSDRFSAERTGGSVSTLTIQRTQQEDSAVYLCASGLAPSGGPSEQFFGPGTRLTVL.

Regarding this clonotype: A much larger clone differs from this one at a single base, so this may be a read error. CDR3 region: CAGGYTPLGGLNTEAFF. CDR3 DNA sequence: TGTGCCGGTGGGTACACCCCGCTCGGAGGGCTCAACACTGAAGCTTTCTTT. The J gene is TRBJ1-1, the V gene TRBV19; D gene uncertain. Trimming stripped 11 bases from V and 2 bases from J, with 27 bases between. The CDR3 is 17 residues long. The V gene's germline CDR1 is LNHDA and CDR2 SQIVND (reference sequence).

This clonotype has ten or more counts. The chain recombines TRBV11-2 with TRBJ2-3; 9 bases are a match to TRBD1. CDR1 is SGHAT, CDR2 FQNNGV, per germline. Germline trimming cut 5 bases from V and 7 bases from J; bases unmatched to any gene: 10. The CDR3 extends over 15 amino acids. CDR3 sequence: CASSVTGGSGNTQYF. CDR3 bases: TGTGCCAGCAGCGTCACAGGGGGCAGCGGAAATACGCAGTATTTT.